The 5 T cell receptor beta chains presented below share a single source sample, sequenced in a study of radiotherapy plus CTLA-4 blockade in lung cancer (dated by TCRdb to 2016 to 2018). The library was made by the immunoSEQ multiplex PCR assay. The table comes from immuneACCESS by way of TCRdb, which keeps in-frame sequences with V and J called. Part of the clones is missing from these tables; in studies checked, under half for an unresolved V gene and the rest for unknown reasons. This sample comprises fewer than 100,000 clones, roughly 80% of them detected only once. Approximately 0.8% of the sample goes to the ten largest clones. Sequencing used peripheral blood, obtained from a patient treated with radiotherapy plus ipilimumab. Receptors were obtained from a human donor with non-small cell lung cancer who had stable disease on radiotherapy plus ipilimumab.

This chain links TRBV4-1 with TRBJ2-1; a weak D match, TRBD2 (5 bases). CDR1 is MGHRA and CDR2 is YSYEKL in the germline V gene. V lost 1 base to trimming and J lost 3 bases, with 7 bases between them. The CDR3 contains 14 residues. The CDR3 protein is CASSQVGVYNEQFF. CDR3 in DNA: TGCGCCAGCAGCCAAGTCGGGGTCTACAATGAGCAGTTCTTC.

The J gene is TRBJ2-1, the V gene TRBV19; 11 bases align to TRBD2. The V gene end was trimmed by 6 bases and the J gene end by 3 bases; junction bases not matched to a gene: 4. Germline V lookup: CDR1 LNHDA, CDR2 SQIVND (reference sequence). CDR3 length: 15 residues. The CDR3 sequence: CASSAGTSGYNEQFF. The CDR3 DNA is TGTGCCAGTAGCGCCGGGACTAGCGGCTACAATGAGCAGTTCTTC.

This rearrangement joins TRBV5-1 to TRBJ2-1; D not certain. Germline CDR1 SGHRS, CDR2 YFSETQ. This CDR3 has 15 amino acids. V lost 2 bases to trimming and J lost 0 bases, with 9 bases between them. The CDR3, as DNA: TGCGCCAGCAGCTTAGAGGAGAGCTCCTACAATGAGCAGTTCTTC. Translating gives CASSLEESSYNEQFF.

This chain uses TRBV5-1 with TRBJ1-1, with D possibly matching TRBD1 (5 bases). CDR1 and CDR2 from the germline V gene are SGHRS and YFSETQ. CDR3 length: 12 residues. V lost 0 bases and J lost 8, with 8 bases in between. CDR3 bases: TGCGCCAGCAGCTTGGGAGACAGAGAAGCTTTCTTT. Amino acid sequence: CASSLGDREAFF.

The chain employs TRBV27 and TRBJ2-7; perhaps TRBD1 as D (5 bases). The CDR3 has 15 residues. V lost 7 bases to trimming and J lost 5 bases, with 21 bases between them. Per germline, CDR1 MNHEY and CDR2 SMNVEV (reference sequence). The CDR3 spells CASKRPRPGQDEQYF. The CDR3 DNA is TGTGCCAGCAAGAGGCCGCGGCCAGGGCAGGACGAGCAGTACTTC.